This T cell receptor (beta chain) was recorded in a study of identical twins' blood T cells (dated by TCRdb to 2012 to 2014). Study-level background: About 48 million Illumina reads were obtained across roughly 12 libraries, comprising six alpha-chain and six beta-chain libraries. The study compared TCR alpha and beta chain repertoires of three pairs of monozygous twins using next-generation sequencing to assess genetic influence on repertoire formation. Summary of the overall study and its limitations: Validation by independent studies was stated to be required for the proposed role of the TCRalpha J segment in MHC recognition during thymic selection. Because the twins were raised together, environmental influences could not be ruled out as an explanation for the similarity between twins. Looking at the most abundant TCRbeta clonotypes, every donor had more CDR3 sequences in common with her twin than with unrelated donors. The count of CDR3 clonotypes shared by two donors depended mainly on the product of the two donors' cloneset sizes, and twins did not clearly depart from this trend. V gene usage, even among non-selected out-of-frame TCRbeta clonotypes, was reported to be markedly more similar within twin pairs than between unrelated donors.

As to this clonotype: Its antigen target is currently unknown. A junction boundary mismatches the germline segment, possibly from a read error.

Six healthy women forming three monozygous twin pairs were used as donors. All three twin pairs had been raised together and were thought likely to have encountered the same vaccines and infectious agents. RNA was isolated from peripheral blood mononuclear cells and used to prepare TCR cDNA libraries. CDR3 length: 13 amino acids, cysteine to phenylalanine. Just CDR3 DNA is preserved here, 39 bases in frame from base 1. CDR1 and CDR2 are read off the germline V gene (reference sequence) as DFQATT and SNEGSKA. To prepare the library, 5' RACE was applied. The listed sequencing device is Illumina Genome Analyzer IIx. To prepare the RNA-based TCR cDNA libraries, a previously described protocol was followed, with several modifications. To prevent cross-contamination, sample-specific barcodes were added to both ends of each TCR cDNA library during cDNA synthesis and amplification. As for how the authors treated the data: Between about 85,000 and nearly 550,000 clonotypes were identified per individual, with roughly 2.2 to 3.6 million CDR3-containing reads per library. Reads with improper barcode index combinations were discarded, and clonesets were then built for each library with the MiTCR software. During the assembly of CDR3 clonotypes by MiTCR, low-quality reads were filtered or rescued and PCR and sequencing errors were corrected. Artificial out-of-frame clonotypes were mapped to in-frame sequences, with one indel allowed in the CDR3, and then removed. Similarity in V and J gene usage between donors was calculated as the Jensen-Shannon divergence divided by the mean entropy. Starting from the raw public reads, TCRdb applied fastp trimming at Q25, assembled clones with MiXCR and retained in-frame beta chains. Each CDR3 protein appears once, grouped with its most common genes and DNA. The V and J calls here are based on TCRdb, not the publication. This sample comprises 300,000 to 400,000 distinct CDR3 sequences, 25% to 35% of them detected only once. Of the sample, about 6.1% falls within the top ten clones.

This receptor chain uses TRBV20-1 and TRBJ2-1; TRBD2 fits 8 bases in the junction. Sequenced input: PBMCs. The sequence derives from a woman between 18 and 55 years old in good health. In nucleotide form, the sequence is TGCAGCGTGGTAGCGGGGCACGACAATGGGCAGTTCTTC. Translation gives CSVVAGHDNGQFF.